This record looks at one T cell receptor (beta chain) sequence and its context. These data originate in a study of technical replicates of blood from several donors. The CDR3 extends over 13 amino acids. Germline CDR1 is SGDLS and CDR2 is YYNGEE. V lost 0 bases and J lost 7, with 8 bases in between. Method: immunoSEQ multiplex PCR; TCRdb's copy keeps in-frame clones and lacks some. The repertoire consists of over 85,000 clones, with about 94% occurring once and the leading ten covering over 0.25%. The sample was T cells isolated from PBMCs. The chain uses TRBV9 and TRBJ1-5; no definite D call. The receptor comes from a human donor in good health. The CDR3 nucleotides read TGTGCCAGCAGCGTAGCTGCGGGACAGCCCCAGCATTTT. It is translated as CASSVAAGQPQHF.